This TCR beta chain was documented in a study of somatic mutations in cytotoxic T cells in rheumatoid arthritis. The V and J ends lost 2 bases and 2 bases respectively, with 5 bases between them. CDR3 length: 13 residues. Germline V lookup: CDR1 MRHNA, CDR2 SNTAGT. The protocol was immunoSEQ multiplex PCR, while the TCRdb copy is restricted to in-frame clones and leaves out a portion. The sample has fewer than 6,500 clones, around 73% seen once. The receptor's source is an adult with rheumatoid arthritis. Input material: CD8+ T cells sorted from blood. This chain uses TRBV6-4 with TRBJ2-3; D uncertain. The CDR3 loop reads CASSDRITDTQYF. For the CDR3, the DNA is TGTGCCAGCAGTGACCGAATCACAGATACGCAGTATTTT.